Described below is a single TCR beta chain sequence and its context. This sample stems from a study of cytomegalovirus exposure and HLA in healthy donors. Study summary: Drawn from HLA-typed donors, about 85 million unique TCRs were held in an early data release.

Both 60 Vbeta primers and 13 Jbeta primers went into the PCR. Some clones are missing from TCRdb's copy, which holds only in-frame ones; the method was immunoSEQ multiplex PCR. Of 150,000 to 200,000 clones in the sample, less than 90% were seen once. The sequenced sample was PBMCs. The source is a boy aged 5-17 years in good health and CMV-seronegative.

The CDR3 here is CASSFGLDFEQYF. Here the CDR3 DNA reads TGTGCCAGCAGCTTCGGACTAGACTTCGAGCAGTACTTC. The chain joins TRBV11-2 to TRBJ2-7; 7 nucleotides line up with TRBD2. The CDR3 consists of 13 residues. V shed 3 bases, J shed 6 bases, and the junction held 5 bases outside the gene matches. CDR1 is SGHAT, CDR2 FQNNGV, per germline.